This TCR beta chain was recovered during a study of T cell repertoires in cytomegalovirus infection. As for the study in general: Newly reported HLA-C-restricted and thoroughly characterized HLA-B-restricted CMV epitopes were employed. Matching HLA type, along with CMV infection, was indicated by public TCR beta signatures. Study observations and caveats: Identification of carriers of CMV plus the relevant HLA was achieved through cumulative public TCR beta family frequency. The ex vivo response was dominated by HLA-C-restricted CMV-specific TCR beta clonotypes.

The length of the CDR3 is 10 residues. Trimming shortened V by 5 bases and J by 8 bases, and 3 bases separated the two germline ends. From germline, CDR1 is LNHDA and CDR2 SQIVND (reference sequence). As regards this clonotype: Its antigen is unknown.

TCRdb fed the reads into MiXCR, producing one record per CDR3 protein. The sample carries some 590,000 distinct CDR3 sequences, approximately 40% recorded once. This rearrangement joins TRBV19 to TRBJ1-4; D gene uncertain. The receptor was derived from a human donor in good health (CMV status not recorded). Some clones in this sample may be carry-over from other donors' samples. This sample comprised cultured PBMCs, obtained from culture after CMV antigen stimulation. The CDR3 DNA reads as TGTGCCAGTAGTGCGGAAAAACTGTTTTTT. Amino acids: CASSAEKLFF.